The 22 T cell receptor beta chains listed next were all sequenced from one sample in a study of identical twins' blood T cells. TCRdb reprocessed the 5' RACE reads via MiXCR and lists one record per CDR3 protein. The table shows 350,000 to 450,000 distinct CDR3 sequences, with about 28% occurring only once. The specimen was PBMCs. The receptors were sampled from a woman aged 18-55 years in good health.

The chain carries TRBV18 and TRBJ2-2; TRBD2 might be the D (5 bases). Between the trimmed V and J ends, which lost 3 bases and 7 bases, there was a span of 15 bases. Germline CDR1 and CDR2: KGHSH and LQKENI. CDR3 size: 15 residues. The CDR3 region is CASSPTDSVVGELFF. In nucleotides, the CDR3 is TGTGCCAGCTCACCGACGGACTCAGTTGTCGGGGAGCTGTTTTTT.

There are many counts of this clonotype. The chain carries TRBV29-1 and TRBJ2-4, with D uncertain. Germline-derived CDR1 and CDR2 are SQVTM and ANQGSEA. This CDR3 has 16 residues. The germline V and J ends were trimmed by 3 bases and 0 bases, with 15 bases remaining between them. The CDR3 nucleotides read TGCAGCGTTGAGGTCGTGGCTAGGCTAGCCAAAAACATTCAGTACTTC. As protein: CSVEVVARLAKNIQYF.

In this sample, this clonotype turned up many times. This rearrangement joins TRBV29-1 to TRBJ1-2; TRBD1 might be the D (6 bases). The ends were cut back, 2 bases at V and 4 bases at J, with 8 bases in the middle. This CDR3 has 12 amino acids. Germline CDR1 and CDR2: SQVTM and ANQGSEA. CDR3 region: CSVELDSYGYTF. Written as DNA, the CDR3 is TGCAGCGTTGAACTGGACAGCTATGGCTACACCTTC.

In its sample, this clonotype was seen a few times. The chain uses TRBV12-3 or TRBV12-4 and TRBJ1-1; the D is unclear. The CDR3 loop spans 15 amino acids. Trimming removed 6 bases from V and 0 bases from J, with 14 bases in between. The CDR3 region is CASRLDEEMNTEAFF. CDR3 coding DNA: TGTGCCAGCAGGTTGGATGAGGAAATGAACACTGAAGCTTTCTTT.

A few counts support this clonotype. The V call is TRBV7-2, the J call TRBJ1-4; a possible D gene is TRBD1 (6 bases). Looked up from germline, CDR1 is SGHTA and CDR2 is FQGNSA. Deletions cut 2 bases from V and 3 bases from J, with 7 bases between. The CDR3 covers 14 residues. CDR3 nucleotides: TGTGCCAGCAGCTTATACAGGGCTAATGAAAAACTGTTTTTT. Amino acid sequence: CASSLYRANEKLFF.

V gene TRBV20-1 combines with J gene TRBJ1-2; possible D gene TRBD1, 6 bases. Trimming took off 5 bases at V and 0 bases at J, with 13 bases between the two ends. The CDR3 sequence is 14 residues long. Per germline, CDR1 DFQATT and CDR2 SNEGSKA (reference sequence). This CDR3 reads CSALRDIPNYGYTF. The CDR3, as DNA: TGCAGTGCTTTAAGGGACATCCCTAACTATGGCTACACCTTC.

This clonotype was recorded a few times. The chain employs TRBV4-1 and TRBJ1-1; D is unclear. This CDR3 is 16 amino acids long. Trimming shortened V by 1 base and J by 2 bases, and 14 bases separated the two germline ends. Germline-derived CDR1 and CDR2 are MGHRA and YSYEKL. This CDR3 is CASSQGVGTVNTEAFF. In DNA form, the CDR3 reads TGCGCCAGCAGCCAAGGTGTCGGAACAGTTAACACTGAAGCTTTCTTT.

This clonotype is a singleton in its sample. This chain links TRBV5-1 with TRBJ1-4; perhaps TRBD1 as D (6 bases). Germline CDR1 reads SGHRS; CDR2 reads YFSETQ. The length of the CDR3 is 15 residues. Trimming took 2 bases from V and 6 from J, leaving 14 bases between them. The chain's CDR3 is CASSFGGTRHEKLFF. CDR3 in DNA: TGCGCCAGCAGCTTCGGCGGGACACGTCATGAAAAACTGTTTTTT. The whole variable domain, filled in from reference TRBV5-1 and TRBJ1-4, reads KAGVTQTPRYLIKTRGQQVTLSCSPISGHRSVSWYQQTPGQGLQFLFEYFSETQRNKGNFPGRFSGRQFSNSRSEMNVSTLELGDSALYLCASSFGGTRHEKLFFGSGTQLSVL.

About this clonotype: A read error may account for a junction end that differs from germline. The rearrangement links TRBV20-1 to TRBJ2-3; 13 bases are a match to TRBD2. This CDR3 has 14 amino acids. Germline V gene data show CDR1 as DFQATT and CDR2 as SNEGSKA (reference sequence). The CDR3 sequence: CSTRGLAGEDTQYF. DNA of the CDR3: TGCAGTACTAGAGGACTAGCGGGAGAAGATACGCAGTATTTT.

The J gene is TRBJ2-2, the V gene TRBV5-1; D ambiguous. With 5 bases removed from V and 6 bases from J, the gap between germline ends came to 8 bases. Germline assignment: CDR1 SGHRS and CDR2 YFSETQ. The length of the CDR3 is 12 residues. CDR3 DNA: TGCGCCAGCAGATCCGGATCCGGGGAGCTGTTTTTT. As protein: CASRSGSGELFF. The full variable domain, completed using reference TRBV5-1 and TRBJ2-2, is KAGVTQTPRYLIKTRGQQVTLSCSPISGHRSVSWYQQTPGQGLQFLFEYFSETQRNKGNFPGRFSGRQFSNSRSEMNVSTLELGDSALYLCASRSGSGELFFGEGSRLTVL.

V is TRBV20-1 and J is TRBJ1-6; the D gene is possibly TRBD1 (6 bases). V lost 0 bases and J 0 bases, leaving 9 bases between the germline ends. Germline V CDR1 and CDR2: DFQATT, SNEGSKA (reference sequence). This CDR3 is built from 16 residues. This CDR3 reads CSARETGNSYNSPLHF. CDR3 coding DNA: TGCAGTGCTAGAGAAACAGGGAACTCCTATAATTCACCCCTCCACTTT.

The rearrangement links TRBV7-2 to TRBJ2-7; possibly TRBD1 or TRBD2 for D (6 bases each). V lost 3 bases and J 2 bases, leaving 8 bases between the germline ends. CDR3 length: 13 residues. Germline V gives CDR1 SGHTA, CDR2 FQGNSA. The CDR3: CASSLGGPYEQYF. DNA for the CDR3: TGTGCCAGCAGCTTGGGGGGCCCCTACGAGCAGTACTTC.

This rearrangement joins TRBV4-3 to TRBJ2-5; no clear D. Germline V CDR1 and CDR2: LGHNA, YSLEER. Between the trimmed V and J ends, which lost 0 bases and 1 base, there was a span of 12 bases. The CDR3 spans 16 residues. The CDR3 DNA reads as TGCGCCAGCAGCCAAGAAACGATCCTATCCCAAGAGACCCAGTACTTC. Its protein is CASSQETILSQETQYF.

The V call is TRBV20-1, the J call TRBJ2-7, with unresolved D. The CDR3 is 15 residues long. CDR1 and CDR2 from the germline V gene are DFQATT and SNEGSKA (reference sequence). V lost 3 bases and J lost 4, with 19 bases in between. CDR3 residues: CSASPLGLEMYEQYF. CDR3 bases: TGCAGTGCTAGCCCCCTCGGGTTGGAGATGTACGAGCAGTACTTC.

This chain connects TRBV3-1 to TRBJ2-3; D unresolved. This CDR3 has 12 residues. Germline CDR1 and CDR2: LGHDT and YNNKEL (reference sequence). V lost 1 base to trimming and J lost 11 bases, with 10 bases between them. CDR3: CASSQGQAGQYF. CDR3 bases: TGTGCCAGCAGCCAAGGGCAGGCCGGGCAGTATTTT.

This rearrangement joins TRBV5-5 to TRBJ2-7; a weak D match, TRBD1 (5 bases). Germline-derived CDR1 and CDR2 are SGHKS and YYEKEE (reference sequence). CDR3 length: 15 residues. V was pared by 2 bases and J by 0 bases, with 12 bases between. The CDR3 DNA sequence: TGTGCCAGCAGCTTCCCCGAGGACAACTCCTACGAGCAGTACTTC. It yields the protein CASSFPEDNSYEQYF.

The chain has TRBV5-5 and TRBJ1-6, with 7 positions matching TRBD1. The CDR3 has 15 amino acids. The V gene's germline CDR1 is SGHKS and CDR2 YYEKEE (reference sequence). The junction had 5 bases not matched to a gene; V was cut back by 3 bases and J by 5 bases. The chain's CDR3 is CASSSRDSNNSPLHF. CDR3 DNA sequence: TGTGCCAGCAGCTCGAGGGACAGTAATAATTCACCCCTCCACTTT.

In its sample, this clonotype was seen many times. The chain recombines TRBV9 with TRBJ2-3; 8 nucleotides match TRBD1. Trimming took 7 bases from V and 8 from J; bases not matched to a gene: 3. Germline lookup yields CDR1 SGDLS and CDR2 YYNGEE. There are 11 residues in the CDR3. The CDR3 sequence: CASQGAGTQYF. The CDR3 DNA follows: TGTGCCAGCCAGGGGGCCGGTACGCAGTATTTT.

This chain links TRBV12-3 or TRBV12-4 with TRBJ1-2, with TRBD1 matching 7 bases. The CDR3 sequence is 13 residues long. The V and J ends lost 7 bases and 4 bases, in that order; junction bases with no gene match: 6. CDR3 bases: TGTGCCAGCACCTACGGGACAGCCTATGGCTACACCTTC. Its protein is CASTYGTAYGYTF.

This chain joins TRBV23-1 and TRBJ1-2; TRBD1 matches 9 bases. TRBV23-1 is an ORF; its function is uncertain. The trim removed 3 bases at V and 7 bases at J, leaving 15 bases unmatched. The CDR3 loop spans 17 amino acids. Here the CDR3 DNA reads TGCGCCAGCAGTCAGGTCCCACAGGGGGCTCCGATATGTGGCTACACCTTC. This encodes CASSQVPQGAPICGYTF.

As for this clonotype: Sequence at one end of the junction differs from germline and may be a read error. This chain uses TRBV7-7 with TRBJ2-2; D may be TRBD2 (5 bases). This CDR3 has 14 residues. Germline CDR1 is SSHAT and CDR2 is FNYEAQ (reference sequence). CDR3 sequence (DNA): TGTGCTAGCAGCCGATTCGGGGTAAACGGGGAGCTGTTTTTT. This gives the protein CASSRFGVNGELFF.

The chain couples TRBV2 to TRBJ1-5, with no clear D. Trimming pared 4 bases from V and 0 bases from J, leaving 10 bases between. Germline loops: CDR1 SNHLY, CDR2 FYNNEI. This CDR3 region has 15 residues. CDR3 nucleotides: TGTGCCAGCAGTGGTACAGCTTATAGCAATCAGCCCCAGCATTTT. This translates into CASSGTAYSNQPQHF.